A single TCR beta chain is shown here with its context. What it binds is unknown. The sample originates from a study of T cells after yellow fever vaccination. Whole-study findings and limits: Abundant clonotypes from the bulk population could contaminate FACS-sorted repertoires.

Conversion of TCR transcripts into cDNA relied on 5'RACE template switching, which added a universal primer site and UMIs. TCRdb re-called the 5' RACE reads with MiXCR, one entry per CDR3 protein. The table records 300,000 to 400,000 distinct CDR3 sequences, approximately 12% of them present only once. The sequences come from CD4+ T cells sorted from PBMCs, collected 45 days after the yellow fever booster vaccination. The sequence was collected from a man younger than 30 who received the YFV17D yellow fever vaccine.

The CDR3 DNA sequence: TGTGCCAGCAGCTTAACCACGGGACATCATCCGTATTTT. It encodes CASSLTTGHHPYF. The V call is TRBV7-2, the J call TRBJ2-3; weak D call: TRBD1 (6 bases). The CDR3 is 13 amino acids. V was cut by 2 bases and J by 14 bases, with 17 bases left in between. The V gene's germline CDR1 is SGHTA and CDR2 FQGNSA.